This TCR beta chain stems from a study of T cell responses to AZD1222 COVID-19 vaccine. Study context: Pooled together were second doses at about 4 or about 12 weeks. Study-wide results and caveats: Repertoires were collected only later (after the peak T cell response had occurred). Recipients of two AZD1222 doses showed rising Spike-specific TCR breadth and depth.

As to this clone: Its antigen is as yet unknown.

Using immunoSEQ multiplex PCR, the repertoire was profiled, and TCRdb retains in-frame clones only, with some absent. Of about 29,000 clones listed, more than 85% are singletons. Trimming cost V 0 bases and J 8 bases; bases outside gene matches: 5. Germline loops: CDR1 SQVTM, CDR2 ANQGSEA. The CDR3 is 14 residues long. Sequencing used peripheral blood, obtained on day 0 of AZD1222 vaccination. The receptor's source is an adult in good health. The chain couples TRBV29-1 to TRBJ2-3; 10 nucleotides match TRBD1. DNA of the CDR3: TGCAGCGTTGAAGACGGGACAGGGGAGGGTACGCAGTATTTT. The encoded protein is CSVEDGTGEGTQYF.